The 5 T cell receptor beta chains presented below share a single source sample, sequenced in a study of T cells in women clearing cervical HPV infection. Sequencing used immunoSEQ multiplex PCR; TCRdb keeps in-frame clones, though not all of them. Seen in this sample are tens of thousands of clones; the ten most common clones hold 35%. The sequencing sample was made of blood buffy coat. These receptors came from a woman between 18 and 70 years old with a cervical HPV16 infection that either progressed to CIN3+ or cleared (not recorded which).

The sequenced part of the CDR3 DNA is TGTGCCAGCAGCCTGACTAGCGGGGGAAACAATGAG. Its translation: CASSLTSGGNNE. The entire CDR3 protein reads CASSLTSGGNNEQFF. The chain employs TRBV7-2 and TRBJ2-1; 12 nucleotides agree with TRBD2. The sequenced fragment ends 3 residues before the CDR3 boundary, so the rest is inferred from the germline J gene. The CDR3 spans 15 residues. The ends lost 5 bases at V and 5 bases at J; junction bases unmatched: 4. CDR1 is SGHTA, CDR2 FQGNSA, per germline.

This CDR3 is CAWNVWQGSTDTQYF. The DNA read from the CDR3 is TGTGCCTGGAACGTATGGCAGGGTAGCACAGATACG. This chain joins TRBV30 and TRBJ2-3, with D possibly being TRBD1 (5 bases). The read halts 3 residues ahead of the CDR3 end, with the missing end drawn from the germline J gene. Germline CDR1 reads GTSNPN; CDR2 reads SVGIG (reference sequence). The length of the CDR3 is 15 residues. V shed 4 bases and J shed 0 bases, with 14 bases lying between them.

In the case of this clone: Read coverage stops 3 residues before the CDR3 terminus; the germline J gene supplies the remainder. J is TRBJ2-3 and V is TRBV7-2, with 9 positions matching TRBD1. In germline, CDR1 is SGHTA, CDR2 FQGNSA. This CDR3 has 13 residues. The CDR3 here is CASSWDREETQYF. CDR3 bases read: TGTGCCAGCAGCTGGGACAGGGAAGAGACG.

Points on this clone: Read data end 3 residues before the CDR3 end; the end is taken from the germline J gene. The rearrangement joins TRBV30 to TRBJ2-1, with D possibly matching TRBD1 (6 bases). The CDR3 sequence is 16 residues long. The germline V and J ends were trimmed by 1 base and 5 bases, with 18 bases remaining between them. Germline loops: CDR1 GTSNPN, CDR2 SVGIG (reference sequence). The covered CDR3 bases are TGTGCCTGGAGTGCGACCGTTTTGACAGGCCACAATGAG. Its protein product is CAWSATVLTGHNE. The entire CDR3 sequence reads CAWSATVLTGHNEQFF.

Of note for this clone: The DNA ends 3 residues before the CDR3 does, and the rest of the CDR3 is filled in from the germline J gene. This rearrangement joins TRBV7-3 to TRBJ2-5; 15 bases line up with TRBD2. The CDR3 totals 17 residues. The germline V gene has CDR1 SGHTA and CDR2 FQGTGA. The CDR3 sequence: CASSLGLAGGLLDTQYF. The part of the CDR3 DNA that was read is TGTGCCAGCAGCCTAGGACTAGCGGGGGGGTTACTGGATACC.